This T cell receptor (beta chain) was documented in a study of T cell responses to AZD1222 COVID-19 vaccine. Using immunoSEQ multiplex PCR, the repertoire was profiled, and TCRdb retains in-frame clones only, with some absent. The sample shows 250,000 to 300,000 clones, approximately 94% of them seen only once. Regarding the study as a whole: The number of AZD1222 recipients seropositive at baseline was only five or six. Vaccination with two AZD1222 doses was followed by a rise in Spike-specific TCR breadth and depth. Repertoire sampling occurred only after the peak T cell response.

The germline gives CDR1 SQVTM, CDR2 ANQGSEA. This CDR3 has 14 residues. V dropped 7 bases and J dropped 6 bases, with 19 bases sitting between them. Turning to this clone: Its specificity is unknown.

The TCR sequence derives from an adult who received the AZD1222 COVID-19 vaccine. This chain joins TRBV29-1 and TRBJ2-4; TRBD1 or TRBD2 may be the D gene (6 bases each). The sample in question was peripheral blood, obtained 28 days after the second AZD1222 dose. In nucleotides, the CDR3 is TGCAGCGCGAGCTACAGGGTGGAGGGAAACATTCAGTACTTC. Protein sequence: CSASYRVEGNIQYF.